One sample yielded the 27 T cell receptor beta chains listed below, sequenced in a study of spatial heterogeneity in lung cancer. Described time point: sample taken at primary tumor resection. One entry per CDR3 protein results from TCRdb running MiXCR on the 5' RACE reads. The sample contains around 100,000 distinct CDR3 sequences, nearly 4.5% of which appear only once. Findings of the study overall: Tumor mutation counts were tracked by expanded intratumoral alpha and beta TCR counts.

The antigens of these receptors remain unknown. The sequenced sample was lung tumor tissue, obtained at surgery. These receptors came from a male donor with early-stage non-small cell lung cancer.

This clonotype has ten or more counts. One junction end does not reproduce the germline sequence, and a read error may be involved. CDR3: CATSRDITPSSVDF. DNA of the CDR3: TGTGCCACCAGCAGAGATATTACGCCTTCCTCAGTGGATTTT. The chain joins TRBV15 to TRBJ2-3, with D hard to call. The germline CDR1 and CDR2 sequences are LNHNV and YYDKDF (reference sequence). The CDR3 loop spans 14 amino acids.

Many counts were recorded for this clonotype. The gene calls are TRBV11-2 and TRBJ1-1; maybe TRBD1 (6 bases). This CDR3 has 13 residues. V dropped 4 bases and J dropped 4 bases, with 10 bases sitting between them. CDR1 is SGHAT and CDR2 is FQNNGV in the germline V gene. The CDR3 region has the DNA TGTGCCAGCAGCTCGAGGGGGGGCACTGAAGCTTTCTTT. This translates into CASSSRGGTEAFF.

This clonotype was observed a handful of times. V is TRBV3-1 and J is TRBJ2-7; D might be TRBD1 (5 bases). CDR1 and CDR2 from the germline V gene are LGHDT and YNNKEL (reference sequence). Trimming pared 2 bases from V and 3 bases from J, leaving 17 bases between. The CDR3 runs to 16 residues. CDR3 loop: CASSQRVGRRFYEQYF. The CDR3, as DNA: TGTGCCAGCAGCCAACGTGTGGGGCGCCGCTTCTACGAGCAGTACTTC.

V gene TRBV28 combines with J gene TRBJ2-3, with D unclear. The CDR3 loop spans 10 amino acids. The V end lost 9 bases, the J end lost 4 bases, and 5 bases lay between the germline ends. Germline V gene data show CDR1 as MDHEN and CDR2 as SYDVKM. The CDR3 region has the DNA TGTGCCAGTTCGGCAGATACGCAGTATTTT. Encoded protein: CASSADTQYF.

This clonotype has ten or more counts. The chain links TRBV2 to TRBJ1-3; the match to TRBD1 covers 10 bases. The CDR3 is made up of 16 amino acids. Trimming removed 5 bases from V and 3 bases from J; junction bases left unmatched: 7. Germline CDR1 is SNHLY and CDR2 is FYNNEI. Here the CDR3 DNA reads TGTGCCAGCAGTATTACCTGGGACAGGGGTGGAAACACCATATATTTT. Translation: CASSITWDRGGNTIYF.

There are many counts of this clonotype. The chain combines TRBV28 with TRBJ2-7; D remains ambiguous. The V end lost 3 bases, the J end lost 2 bases, and 14 bases lay between the germline ends. This CDR3 is 15 amino acids long. Germline V gene sequence: CDR1 MDHEN, CDR2 SYDVKM. The CDR3 here is CASSLAGQIPYEQYF. The CDR3 nucleotides read TGTGCCAGCAGTTTGGCCGGGCAGATTCCCTACGAGCAGTACTTC.

Ten or more counts support this clonotype. The chain is built from TRBV20-1 and TRBJ2-3, with D perhaps TRBD2 (6 bases). CDR3 size: 13 residues. Trimming took off 6 bases at V and 4 bases at J, with 14 bases between the two ends. Germline lookup yields CDR1 DFQATT and CDR2 SNEGSKA (reference sequence). The CDR3 DNA is TGCAGTGCCCGCGGAGGGGAAGCAGATACGCAGTATTTT. It is translated as CSARGGEADTQYF.

This clonotype was counted between two and nine times. The chain links TRBV5-1 to TRBJ2-1; unclear D gene. V was cut by 5 bases and J by 0 bases, with 9 bases left in between. The CDR3 loop spans 14 amino acids. CDR1 is SGHRS, CDR2 YFSETQ, per germline. The chain's CDR3 is CASRPVPSYNEQFF. The CDR3 coding sequence is TGCGCCAGCAGGCCGGTTCCCTCCTACAATGAGCAGTTCTTC.

In this sample, this clonotype turned up many times. The rearrangement links TRBV2 to TRBJ2-1, with TRBD1 matching over 9 bases. The junction had 12 bases not matched to a gene; V was cut back by 10 bases and J by 5 bases. CDR1 and CDR2 from the germline V gene are SNHLY and FYNNEI. The CDR3 runs to 15 residues. Written as DNA, the CDR3 is TGTGCCATCGTTCTTAGGACAGGGGTCAACAATGAGCAGTTCTTC. Protein product: CAIVLRTGVNNEQFF.

The chain uses TRBV4-1 and TRBJ2-5, with D tentatively TRBD2 (5 bases). The germline gives CDR1 MGHRA, CDR2 YSYEKL. V shed 4 bases and J shed 4 bases, with 19 bases lying between them. The length of the CDR3 is 16 residues. The CDR3 DNA reads as TGCGCCAGCAGCCCTGAGGTGGCCCCGAGGGTAGAGACCCAGTACTTC. Translation: CASSPEVAPRVETQYF.

This chain connects TRBV10-3 to TRBJ2-2; TRBD1 matches 8 bases. Trimming removed 6 bases from V and 1 base from J; junction bases left unmatched: 7. CDR1 and CDR2 (germline): ENHRY, SYGVKD. The CDR3 is made up of 16 amino acids. CDR3 DNA: TGTGCCATCAGCCTGGACAGGGCCGTGAACACCGGGGAGCTGTTTTTT. Encoded protein: CAISLDRAVNTGELFF.

This clonotype was seen a handful of times. This rearrangement joins TRBV4-1 to TRBJ2-1; 11 nucleotides match TRBD2. This CDR3 contains 18 residues. V was clipped by 2 bases and J by 0 bases; unmatched bases: 6. Germline CDR1 MGHRA, CDR2 YSYEKL. The CDR3 sequence is CASSQRPGLAVSYNEQFF. CDR3 bases: TGCGCCAGCAGCCAACGCCCGGGACTAGCGGTCTCCTACAATGAGCAGTTCTTC.

The gene calls are TRBV28 and TRBJ1-3, with D perhaps TRBD1 (6 bases). V was pared by 6 bases and J by 3 bases, with 12 bases between. This CDR3 region has 14 residues. CDR1 is MDHEN, CDR2 SYDVKM, per germline. This CDR3 is CASREGGFGNTIYF. The CDR3 region has the DNA TGTGCCAGCAGGGAAGGGGGTTTTGGAAACACCATATATTTT.

In its sample, this clonotype was seen many times. The genes are TRBV11-3 and TRBJ2-2, with unresolved D. In germline, CDR1 is SGHNT, CDR2 YENEEA. With 4 bases removed from V and 7 bases from J, the gap between germline ends came to 7 bases. The CDR3 sequence is 12 residues long. Here the CDR3 reads CASSYLSGELFF. CDR3 nucleotides: TGTGCCAGCAGCTATCTCAGCGGGGAGCTGTTTTTT.

This clonotype occurred many times. The chain couples TRBV7-9 to TRBJ2-3; no clear D. V was trimmed by 4 bases and J by 0 bases, leaving 14 bases between them. From germline, CDR1 is SEHNR and CDR2 FQNEAQ (reference sequence). The CDR3 totals 16 residues. The CDR3 sequence: CASSYSTERSTDTQYF. As DNA, the CDR3 is TGTGCCAGCAGCTACTCCACAGAACGAAGCACAGATACGCAGTATTTT.

This clonotype was recorded many times. V usage is TRBV29-1 and J usage is TRBJ1-6, with D possibly being TRBD1 (5 bases). Trimming stripped 7 bases from V and 6 bases from J, with 16 bases between. The CDR3 is 14 amino acids. Germline CDR1 is SQVTM and CDR2 is ANQGSEA. This CDR3 reads CSALSGTPNSPLHF. Written as DNA, the CDR3 is TGCAGCGCCCTTTCCGGGACTCCTAATTCACCCCTCCACTTT.

This clonotype was seen many times. The chain recombines TRBV6-2 or TRBV6-3 with TRBJ2-3; D is ambiguous. The CDR3 loop spans 14 amino acids. Trimming shortened V by 4 bases and J by 10 bases, and 18 bases separated the two germline ends. CDR1 MNHEY and CDR2 SVGEGT come from the germline V gene. The CDR3 region has the DNA TGTGCCAGCAGTTCCCGCCCCCTACTTTACGCGCAGTATTTT. Its protein is CASSSRPLLYAQYF.

This clonotype appeared many times. V is TRBV4-1 and J is TRBJ1-1; no definite D call. This CDR3 comprises 15 residues. The germline V gene encodes CDR1 MGHRA and CDR2 YSYEKL. V was pared by 0 bases and J by 5 bases, with 13 bases between. As DNA, the CDR3 is TGCGCCAGCAGCCAAGATAGGGCGGGAAGGACTGAAGCTTTCTTT. This codes for CASSQDRAGRTEAFF.

Many counts were recorded for this clonotype. The V and J genes are TRBV7-2 and TRBJ1-3; a possible D gene is TRBD1 (5 bases). The CDR3 length is 13 residues. Germline V CDR1 and CDR2: SGHTA, FQGNSA. Between the trimmed V and J ends, which lost 4 bases and 2 bases, there was a span of 6 bases. The CDR3 DNA reads as TGTGCCAGCAGCTGGGGGGCTGGAAACACCATATATTTT. Its protein is CASSWGAGNTIYF.

This clonotype appeared many times. This chain links TRBV11-3 with TRBJ2-1, with D possibly TRBD1 on 5 matching bases. CDR3 length: 14 amino acids. V was trimmed by 5 bases and J by 10 bases, leaving 18 bases between them. The V gene's germline CDR1 is SGHNT and CDR2 YENEEA. CDR3 residues: CASSPRYGRGEQFF. The CDR3 DNA is TGTGCCAGCAGCCCGAGATATGGTAGGGGAGAGCAGTTCTTC.

This clonotype was detected many times. The chain employs TRBV4-1 and TRBJ1-4; unclear D gene. CDR1 is MGHRA and CDR2 is YSYEKL in the germline V gene. Trimming pared 4 bases from V and 7 bases from J, leaving 16 bases between. This CDR3 contains 15 residues. The CDR3 sequence: CASSPQDFLREKLFF. DNA of the CDR3: TGCGCCAGCAGCCCCCAGGACTTCTTGCGTGAAAAACTGTTTTTT.

This clonotype showed up many times. The chain uses TRBV3-1 and TRBJ2-3, with D perhaps assigned TRBD1 or TRBD2 (5 bases each). V shed 7 bases and J shed 0 bases, with 8 bases lying between them. CDR1 and CDR2 from the germline V gene are LGHDT and YNNKEL (reference sequence). The CDR3 has 13 amino acids. The CDR3 DNA follows: TGTGCCAGCACCGGGGACAGCACAGATACGCAGTATTTT. Translated, it gives CASTGDSTDTQYF.

This clonotype appeared many times. J is TRBJ2-7 and V is TRBV20-1, with unresolved D. The CDR3 totals 12 residues. Germline V gene lookup returns CDR1 DFQATT and CDR2 SNEGSKA (reference sequence). V shed 6 bases and J shed 2 bases, with 11 bases lying between them. Written as DNA, the CDR3 is TGCAGTGCCTCACCTCGGCCCTACGAGCAGTACTTC. Protein product: CSASPRPYEQYF.

The V gene is TRBV11-3, the J gene TRBJ2-1; 7 positions agree with TRBD1. Germline V gene data show CDR1 as SGHNT and CDR2 as YENEEA. The CDR3 contains 17 residues. V trimming: 5 bases; J trimming: 3 bases; junction bases outside the gene matches: 13. The CDR3 reads CASSPNLGRTGYNEQFF. The CDR3 DNA follows: TGTGCCAGCAGCCCCAACCTAGGACGGACAGGCTACAATGAGCAGTTCTTC.

This clonotype was recorded at least ten times. The chain is built from TRBV5-1 and TRBJ2-1, with D possibly TRBD1 on 7 matching bases. The CDR3 is made up of 16 amino acids. Germline lookup yields CDR1 SGHRS and CDR2 YFSETQ. Trimming shortened V by 0 bases and J by 5 bases, and 15 bases separated the two germline ends. CDR3 protein: CASSLAGGGTDNEQFF. CDR3 DNA: TGCGCCAGCAGCTTGGCCGGAGGGGGCACTGACAATGAGCAGTTCTTC.

Note on this clonotype: A much larger clonotype is one base distant, so this may be a read error. J is TRBJ2-7 and V is TRBV28; no definite D call. Germline loops: CDR1 MDHEN, CDR2 SYDVKM. Trimming removed 10 bases at V and 3 bases at J, with 19 bases between. The CDR3 is 14 residues long. CDR3 DNA sequence: TGTGCCAACAGACAAATAGGCGGTAGCTACGAGCAGTACTTC. It yields the protein CANRQIGGSYEQYF. Variable domain in full (rest from reference TRBV28 and TRBJ2-7): DVKVTQSSRYLVKRTGEKVFLECVQDMDHENMFWYRQDPGLGLRLIYFSYDVKMKEKGDIPEGYSVSREKKERFSLILESASTNQTSMYLCANRQIGGSYEQYFGPGTRLTVT.

This clonotype was seen ten or more times. The chain has TRBV6-1 and TRBJ2-7, with D possibly being TRBD2 (5 bases). Trimming stripped 2 bases from V and 2 bases from J, with 13 bases between. Germline V lookup: CDR1 MNHNS, CDR2 SASEGT. The CDR3 loop spans 15 amino acids. The CDR3 region has the DNA TGTGCCAGCAGTGAATCCCTGGACGGGACCTACGAGCAGTACTTC. This translates into CASSESLDGTYEQYF.